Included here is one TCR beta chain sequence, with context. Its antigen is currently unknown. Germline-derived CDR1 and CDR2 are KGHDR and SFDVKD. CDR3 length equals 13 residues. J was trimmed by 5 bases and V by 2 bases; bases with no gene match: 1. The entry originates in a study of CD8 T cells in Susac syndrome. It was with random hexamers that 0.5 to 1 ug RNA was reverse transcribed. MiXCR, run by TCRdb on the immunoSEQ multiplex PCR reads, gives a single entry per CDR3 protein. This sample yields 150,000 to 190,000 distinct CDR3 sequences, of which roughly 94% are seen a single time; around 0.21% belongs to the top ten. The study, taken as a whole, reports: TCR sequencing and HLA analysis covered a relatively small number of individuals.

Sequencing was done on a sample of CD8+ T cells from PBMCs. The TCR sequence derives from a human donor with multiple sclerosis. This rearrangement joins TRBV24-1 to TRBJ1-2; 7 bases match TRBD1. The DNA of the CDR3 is TGTGCCACCAGTGATTCAGGGGGGTATGGCTACACCTTC. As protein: CATSDSGGYGYTF.